This T cell receptor beta chain was sequenced in a study of CD8+ T cells in alopecia areata. The CDR3 is 18 amino acids. Trimming cost V 7 bases and J 7 bases; bases outside gene matches: 22. Looked up from germline, CDR1 is GTSNPN and CDR2 is SVGIG (reference sequence). Following extraction, RNA underwent reverse transcription to cDNA, which served as the sequencing template. The method was immunoSEQ multiplex PCR; TCRdb's version includes in-frame clones alone and lacks a portion of them. The sample contains 120,000 or so clones, 58% of which appear only once. Collected material from alopecia areata patients comprised lesional scalp punch biopsies and peripheral blood.

The TCR was taken from a human donor with alopecia areata. The specimen was CD4+ T cells sorted from blood, collected at week 0. The chain uses TRBV30 and TRBJ1-5, with TRBD1 matching over 10 bases. This CDR3 reads CAFRLRDRGPPGLQPQHF. CDR3 DNA sequence: TGTGCCTTCCGCCTCCGCGACAGGGGGCCTCCGGGGTTGCAGCCCCAGCATTTT.